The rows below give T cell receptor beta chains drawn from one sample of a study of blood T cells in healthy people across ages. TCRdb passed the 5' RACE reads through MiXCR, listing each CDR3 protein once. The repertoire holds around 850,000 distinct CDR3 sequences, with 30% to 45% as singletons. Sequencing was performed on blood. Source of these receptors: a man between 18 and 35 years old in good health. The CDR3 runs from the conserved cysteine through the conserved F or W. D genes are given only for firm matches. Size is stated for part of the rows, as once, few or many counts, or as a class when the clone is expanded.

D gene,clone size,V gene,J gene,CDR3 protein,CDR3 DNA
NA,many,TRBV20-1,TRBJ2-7,CSAGAETIYEQYF,TGCAGTGCTGGCGCCGAGACTATCTACGAGCAGTACTTC
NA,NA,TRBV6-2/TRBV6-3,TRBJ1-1,CASSYTKRHPKNTEAFF,TGTGCCAGCAGTTACACCAAACGACACCCTAAGAACACTGAAGCTTTCTTT
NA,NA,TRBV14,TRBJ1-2,CASSQDSANYGYTF,TGTGCCAGCAGCCAAGATTCCGCGAACTATGGCTACACCTTC
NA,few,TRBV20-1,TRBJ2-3,CSAPDPGTRGDTQYF,TGCAGTGCTCCGGATCCCGGGACCCGGGGAGATACGCAGTATTTT
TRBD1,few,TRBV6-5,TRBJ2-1,CASSYSIGQGANEQFF,TGTGCCAGCAGTTACTCGATCGGACAGGGGGCCAATGAGCAGTTCTTC
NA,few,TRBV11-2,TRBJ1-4,CASSFRGAGEHEKLFF,TGTGCCAGCAGCTTTAGGGGGGCAGGGGAGCATGAAAAACTGTTTTTT
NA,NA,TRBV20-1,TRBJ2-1,CSALTDWSSYNEQFF,TGCAGTGCTCTGACCGACTGGAGCTCCTACAATGAGCAGTTCTTC
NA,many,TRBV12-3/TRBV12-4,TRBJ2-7,CASSLRVGRTDEPSYEQYF,TGTGCCAGCAGTTTAAGGGTGGGGCGGACGGACGAACCCTCCTACGAGCAGTACTTC
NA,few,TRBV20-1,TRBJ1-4,CSASRNRANEKLFF,TGCAGTGCTAGCCGTAACAGAGCTAATGAAAAACTGTTTTTT
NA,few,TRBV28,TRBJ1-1,CASGGQNPAGTEAFF,TGTGCCAGCGGTGGGCAGAACCCCGCGGGCACTGAAGCTTTCTTT
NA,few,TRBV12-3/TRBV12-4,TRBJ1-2,CASSFVSNYGYTF,TGTGCCAGCAGTTTTGTTTCGAACTATGGCTACACCTTC
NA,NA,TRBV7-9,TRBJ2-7,CASSYRSGYEQYF,TGTGCCAGCAGTTACCGGTCGGGATACGAGCAGTACTTC
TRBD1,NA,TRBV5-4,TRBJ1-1,CASSNRQGPNTEAFF,TGTGCCAGCAGCAACAGACAGGGCCCGAACACTGAAGCTTTCTTT